In its sample, the clone carrying this TCR beta chain was seen many times. The antigen is not known. Ophthalmopathy donors showed moderate-to-severe activity, CAS ≥3, NOSPECS ≥4 and a duration under 3 months. Diagnosis was based on clinical symptoms, serum thyroxine, TRAb, thyroid ultrasound and orbital computed tomography. PBMCs came from over 9.5 ml of fresh peripheral blood. The record originates from a study of Graves' ophthalmopathy and Graves' hyperthyroidism. Whole-study findings and limits: Sensitivity of around 67% and specificity of roughly 72% were achieved by the model that predicted ophthalmopathy progression.

Amplification of the TCR beta CDR3 regions used RNA transcripts (as template). The authors performed first-round RT-PCR with HTBI primers and then a second-round multiplex PCR. MiXCR, applied by TCRdb to the multiplex PCR reads, yields one record per CDR3 protein. Of roughly 160,000 distinct CDR3 sequences in the sample, just under 40% were seen once. Looked up from germline, CDR1 is DFQATT and CDR2 is SNEGSKA (reference sequence). The CDR3 has 12 amino acids. V shed 1 base and J 6 bases; nucleotides not matched to a gene: 1. This receptor was identified in a man younger than 45 with Graves' ophthalmopathy. The specimen was peripheral blood. The J gene is TRBJ1-1, the V gene TRBV20-1, with TRBD1 identical over 8 bases. This CDR3 is CSARVTGAEAFF. CDR3 nucleotides: TGCAGTGCTAGAGTGACAGGGGCTGAAGCTTTCTTT.